This T cell receptor (beta chain) was sequenced during a study of cytomegalovirus exposure and HLA in healthy donors. Researchers ran the PCR with 60 Vbeta and 13 Jbeta primers. Per the study methods: In a later analysis, the count reached about 82 million unique TCR beta chains, with about 11 million shared. Assay: immunoSEQ multiplex PCR; the TCRdb copy retains only in-frame clones and omits some. From that table come the V and J calls and clone size; the DNA was used to work out D and trimming. The sample lists about 170,000 clones; roughly 77% were seen once. General study results and limits: In a later analysis, a missense DCLRE1C variant was linked to TCR beta V- and J-gene trimming.

Germline loops: CDR1 SGHRS, CDR2 YFSETQ. V was cut by 0 bases and J by 2 bases, with 20 bases left in between. The length of the CDR3 is 19 residues. This clone appeared a few times. The antigen remains undetermined. This sequence joins TRBV5-1 and TRBJ2-2; possibly TRBD1 for D (6 bases). This TCR was recovered from a woman aged 18-35 years in good health and CMV-seronegative. Input material: PBMCs. CDR3 sequence: CASSLAFPRTVRNTGELFF. CDR3 bases: TGCGCCAGCAGCTTGGCCTTTCCGCGGACAGTGCGAAACACCGGGGAGCTGTTTTTT.